The clone carrying this TCR beta chain occurred a few times. Its antigen remains unidentified. V was trimmed by 0 bases and J by 4 bases, leaving 13 bases between them. Germline V gene sequence: CDR1 SNHLY, CDR2 FYNNEI. The CDR3 is 15 residues long. This sample is drawn from a study of T-cell reconstitution after alpha-beta-depleted transplantation in children. Study-level points and caveats: Most T-cell counts and diversity one year after the transplant came from T cells that were newly produced. Alpha-beta T cells present about two months after transplant were reported to originate from several hundred expanded graft clones. High day-60 TCRbeta diversity in some patients came from surviving recipient T cells and thymic progenitors.

Library preparation (for TCRbeta) was performed with unique molecular identifiers. MiXCR, run by TCRdb on the PCR reads, gives a single entry per CDR3 protein. This table holds more than 300,000 distinct CDR3 sequences, about a sixth found once. This sequence originates from a male patient between 2 and 15 years old who had a stem cell transplant for acute lymphoblastic leukemia, so the T cells may come from the graft donor. The gene calls are TRBV2 and TRBJ2-7; the D gene is possibly TRBD1 (5 bases). The starting material was PBMCs, mostly from graft donor cells, obtained 360 days after TCRalphabeta/CD19-depleted stem cell transplant. CDR3 sequence: CASSEAPGAIYEQYF. DNA of the CDR3: TGTGCCAGCAGTGAAGCGCCTGGGGCTATTTACGAGCAGTACTTC.